This record looks at one T cell receptor beta chain sequence and its context. Its target is not known. This CDR3 spans 14 amino acids. Trimming took 6 bases from V and 1 from J, leaving 11 bases between them. The entry originates in a study of T cell repertoires in cytomegalovirus infection. On the study more broadly: The study used recently identified HLA-C-restricted and well-studied HLA-B-restricted CMV epitopes. Evidence of both CMV infection and a matching HLA type came from public TCR beta signatures.

TCRdb ran MiXCR on the reads and lists one entry per CDR3 protein. The sample holds about 480,000 distinct CDR3 sequences, about 33% seen once. Study observations and caveats: CMV-specific TCR beta clonotypes restricted by HLA-C were the ones dominating the ex vivo response. Accumulated public TCR beta family frequency recognized individuals carrying CMV together with the relevant HLA.

The input for sequencing was cultured PBMCs, taken from culture after CMV antigen stimulation. This clonotype was obtained from a human donor in good health (CMV status not recorded). Some clones in this sample may be carry-over from other donors' samples. The chain uses TRBV12-3 or TRBV12-4 and TRBJ2-3; D gene uncertain. Here the CDR3 DNA reads TGTGCCAGCAGAATGGGCATGGGCACAGATACGCAGTATTTT. Translation: CASRMGMGTDTQYF.